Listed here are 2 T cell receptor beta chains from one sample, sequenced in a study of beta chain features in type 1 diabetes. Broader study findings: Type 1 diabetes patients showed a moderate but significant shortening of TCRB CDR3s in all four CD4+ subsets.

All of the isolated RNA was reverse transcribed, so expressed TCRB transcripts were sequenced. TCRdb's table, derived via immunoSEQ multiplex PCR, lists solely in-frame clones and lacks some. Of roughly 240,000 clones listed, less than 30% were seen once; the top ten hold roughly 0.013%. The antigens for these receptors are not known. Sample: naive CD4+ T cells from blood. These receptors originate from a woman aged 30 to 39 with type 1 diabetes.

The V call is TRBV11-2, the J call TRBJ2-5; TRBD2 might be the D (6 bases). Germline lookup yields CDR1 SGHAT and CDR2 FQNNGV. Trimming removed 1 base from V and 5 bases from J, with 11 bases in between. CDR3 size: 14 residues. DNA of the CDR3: TGTGCCAGCAGCTTAGCCGGGAGTGGGGAGACCCAGTACTTC. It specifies CASSLAGSGETQYF.

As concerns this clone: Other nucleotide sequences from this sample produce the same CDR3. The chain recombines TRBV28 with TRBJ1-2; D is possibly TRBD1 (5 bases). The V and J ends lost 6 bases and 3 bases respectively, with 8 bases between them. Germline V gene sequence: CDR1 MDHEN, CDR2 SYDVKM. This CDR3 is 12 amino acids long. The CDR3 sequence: CASSLRDYGYTF. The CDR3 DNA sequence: TGTGCCAGCAGCCTCAGGGACTATGGCTACACCTTC.